Shown below are 7 T cell receptor beta chains from a single sample sequenced in a study of T-cell memory formation after mild COVID-19. TCRdb re-called the 5' RACE reads with MiXCR, one entry per CDR3 protein. The sample carries just under 550,000 distinct CDR3 sequences, roughly 20% recorded once. Sequencing input: PBMCs or a T cell subset sorted from them (not recorded which). All receptors come from an adult woman who had mild COVID-19 (a few samples of this study predate the infection). Cell type and time point are not known.

This clonotype was detected many times. The V call is TRBV7-9, the J call TRBJ2-5, with a tentative D call TRBD1 (5 bases). CDR3 length equals 15 residues. Per germline, CDR1 SEHNR and CDR2 FQNEAQ (reference sequence). Trimming pared 5 bases from V and 2 bases from J, leaving 15 bases between. The CDR3 reads CASSLSPAGQETQYF. The CDR3 coding sequence is TGTGCCAGCAGCCTAAGCCCAGCAGGGCAAGAGACCCAGTACTTC.

The chain is built from TRBV4-3 and TRBJ2-6; the D gene is possibly TRBD2 (7 bases). Trimming took 4 bases from V and 4 from J, leaving 14 bases between them. CDR1 LGHNA and CDR2 YSLEER come from the germline V gene. The length of the CDR3 is 16 residues. The CDR3 reads CASSPEGGAGANVLTF. Written as DNA, the CDR3 is TGCGCCAGCAGCCCAGAGGGGGGGGCCGGGGCCAACGTCCTGACTTTC.

The V call is TRBV2, the J call TRBJ2-7; weak D call: TRBD2 (5 bases). The V and J ends lost 2 bases and 2 bases respectively, with 13 bases between them. The germline V gene has CDR1 SNHLY and CDR2 FYNNEI. The CDR3 runs to 15 residues. The chain's CDR3 is CASSEMRGSPYEQYF. CDR3 DNA sequence: TGTGCCAGCAGTGAAATGAGAGGGTCCCCCTACGAGCAGTACTTC.

This clonotype was seen many times. The V call is TRBV7-2, the J call TRBJ2-7; TRBD2 is a possible D gene (7 bases). Germline CDR1 is SGHTA and CDR2 is FQGNSA. The CDR3 length is 14 residues. Trimming took 7 bases from V and 3 from J, leaving 16 bases between them. The CDR3 spells CASTQRGGGYEQYF. CDR3 in DNA: TGTGCCAGCACCCAGAGGGGGGGCGGCTACGAGCAGTACTTC. The full variable domain, its missing parts supplied by reference TRBV7-2 and TRBJ2-7, is GAGVSQSPSNKVTEKGKDVELRCDPISGHTALYWYRQSLGQGLEFLIYFQGNSAPDKSGLPSDRFSAERTGGSVSTLTIQRTQQEDSAVYLCASTQRGGGYEQYFGPGTRLTVT.

The table lists this clonotype with a few counts. The rearrangement joins TRBV10-3 to TRBJ1-2, with D unclear. Trimming removed 6 bases at V and 4 bases at J, with 15 bases between. Germline CDR1 reads ENHRY; CDR2 reads SYGVKD. The CDR3 length is 14 residues. The CDR3 sequence: CAISSFDLSYGYTF. The CDR3 DNA sequence: TGTGCCATCAGCTCGTTCGACCTAAGCTATGGCTACACCTTC.

The V gene is TRBV11-2, the J gene TRBJ2-5; D may match TRBD1 or TRBD2 (5 bases each). V lost 5 bases and J lost 4, with 14 bases in between. The CDR3 covers 14 residues. Germline V gene sequence: CDR1 SGHAT, CDR2 FQNNGV. This chain's CDR3 is CASSHWGWTETQYF. CDR3 coding DNA: TGTGCCAGCAGCCACTGGGGGTGGACAGAGACCCAGTACTTC.

This clonotype was found a few times. V and J are TRBV7-9 and TRBJ2-1, with 7 bases fitting TRBD1. This CDR3 is built from 16 residues. V trimming: 5 bases; J trimming: 1 base; junction bases outside the gene matches: 8. From germline, CDR1 is SEHNR and CDR2 FQNEAQ (reference sequence). DNA of the CDR3: TGTGCCAGCAGCCCACAGGGGATAGGTTCCTACAATGAGCAGTTCTTC. Translation gives CASSPQGIGSYNEQFF.